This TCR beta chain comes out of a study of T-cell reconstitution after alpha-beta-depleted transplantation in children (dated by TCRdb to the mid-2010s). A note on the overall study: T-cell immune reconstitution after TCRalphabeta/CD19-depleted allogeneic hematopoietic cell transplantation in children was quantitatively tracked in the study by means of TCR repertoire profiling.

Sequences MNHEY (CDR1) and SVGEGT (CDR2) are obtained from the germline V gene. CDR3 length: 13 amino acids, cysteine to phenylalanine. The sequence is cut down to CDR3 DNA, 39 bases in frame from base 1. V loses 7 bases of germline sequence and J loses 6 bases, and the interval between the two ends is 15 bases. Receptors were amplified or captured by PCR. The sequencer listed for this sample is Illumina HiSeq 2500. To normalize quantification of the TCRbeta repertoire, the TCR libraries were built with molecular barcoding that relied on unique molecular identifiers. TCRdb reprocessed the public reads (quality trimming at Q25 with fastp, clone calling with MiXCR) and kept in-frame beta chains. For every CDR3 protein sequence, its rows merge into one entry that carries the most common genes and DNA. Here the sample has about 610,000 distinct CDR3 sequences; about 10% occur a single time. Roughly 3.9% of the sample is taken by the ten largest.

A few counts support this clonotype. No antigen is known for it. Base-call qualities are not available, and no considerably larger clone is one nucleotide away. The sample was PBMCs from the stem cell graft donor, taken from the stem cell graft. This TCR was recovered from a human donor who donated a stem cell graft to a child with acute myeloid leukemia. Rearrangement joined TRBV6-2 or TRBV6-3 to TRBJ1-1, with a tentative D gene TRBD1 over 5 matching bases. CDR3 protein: CASTDSGFAEAFF. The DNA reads TGTGCCAGCACCGACAGCGGGTTTGCTGAAGCTTTCTTT.